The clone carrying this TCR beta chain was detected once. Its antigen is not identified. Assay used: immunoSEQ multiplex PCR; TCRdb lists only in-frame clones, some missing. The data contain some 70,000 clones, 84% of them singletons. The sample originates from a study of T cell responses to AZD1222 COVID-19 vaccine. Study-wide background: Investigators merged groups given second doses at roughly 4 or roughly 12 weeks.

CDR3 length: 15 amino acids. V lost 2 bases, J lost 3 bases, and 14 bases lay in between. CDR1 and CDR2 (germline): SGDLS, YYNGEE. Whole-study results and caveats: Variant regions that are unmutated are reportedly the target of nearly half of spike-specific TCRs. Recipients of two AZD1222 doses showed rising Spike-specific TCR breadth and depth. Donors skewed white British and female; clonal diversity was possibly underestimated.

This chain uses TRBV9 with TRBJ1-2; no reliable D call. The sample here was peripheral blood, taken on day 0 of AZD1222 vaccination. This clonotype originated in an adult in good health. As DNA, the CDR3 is TGTGCCAGCAGCGTTATTGAGCGCGGCCACTATGGCTACACCTTC. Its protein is CASSVIERGHYGYTF.